The clone carrying this T cell receptor beta chain has more than one count but fewer than ten. The sample belongs to a study of shared clonotypes between healthy human individuals. CDR3 length: 14 residues. Deletions cut 4 bases from V and 5 bases from J, with 13 bases between. In germline, CDR1 is SGHRS, CDR2 YFSETQ. Sequenced by immunoSEQ multiplex PCR; TCRdb stores in-frame clones only, minus some. The repertoire holds approximately 2.5 million clones, with over 85% as singletons. A CD45RA-negative memory subset and a CD45RA+ naive subset were separated from the CD4+ cells. This chain uses TRBV5-1 with TRBJ1-5; tentative D call: TRBD1 (6 bases). The sequence was obtained from a man aged 18 to 30 in good health. Some clones in this sample may be carry-over from other donors' samples. Input material: naive CD4+ T cells from PBMCs. Subset: CD45RA+ positively selected. The CDR3 DNA is TGCGCCAGCAGCGTGTCGGGGGCAGATCAGCCCCAGCATTTT. Protein product: CASSVSGADQPQHF.